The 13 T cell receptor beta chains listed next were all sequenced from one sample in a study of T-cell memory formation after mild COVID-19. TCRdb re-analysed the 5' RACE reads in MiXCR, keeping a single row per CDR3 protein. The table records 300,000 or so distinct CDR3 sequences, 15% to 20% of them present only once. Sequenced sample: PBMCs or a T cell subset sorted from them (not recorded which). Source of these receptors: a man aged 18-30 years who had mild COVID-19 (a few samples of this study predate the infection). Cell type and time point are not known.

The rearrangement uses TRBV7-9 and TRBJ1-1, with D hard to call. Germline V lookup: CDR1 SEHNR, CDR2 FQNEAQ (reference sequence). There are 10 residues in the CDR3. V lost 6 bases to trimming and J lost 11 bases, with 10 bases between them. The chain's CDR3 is CASSSTAAFF. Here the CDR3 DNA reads TGTGCCAGCAGTTCCACAGCGGCTTTCTTT.

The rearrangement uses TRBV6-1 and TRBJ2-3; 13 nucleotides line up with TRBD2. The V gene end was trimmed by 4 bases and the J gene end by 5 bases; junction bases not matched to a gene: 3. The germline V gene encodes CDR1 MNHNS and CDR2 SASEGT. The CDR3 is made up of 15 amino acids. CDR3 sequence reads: CASSVTSGGEDTQYF. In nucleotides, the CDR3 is TGTGCCAGCAGTGTTACTAGCGGGGGGGAAGATACGCAGTATTTT.

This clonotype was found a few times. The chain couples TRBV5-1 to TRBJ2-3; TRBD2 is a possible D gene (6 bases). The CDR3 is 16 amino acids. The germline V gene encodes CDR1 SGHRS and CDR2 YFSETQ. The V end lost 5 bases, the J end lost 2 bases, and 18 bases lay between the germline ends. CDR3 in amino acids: CASSPGGVGITDTQYF. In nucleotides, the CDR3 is TGCGCCAGCAGTCCTGGAGGGGTAGGGATCACAGATACGCAGTATTTT.

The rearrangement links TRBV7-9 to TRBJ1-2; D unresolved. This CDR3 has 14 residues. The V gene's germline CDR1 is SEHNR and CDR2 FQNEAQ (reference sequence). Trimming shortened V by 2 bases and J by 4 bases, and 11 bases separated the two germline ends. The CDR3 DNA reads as TGTGCCAGCAGCTTAATCGGCCGGGTCTATGGCTACACCTTC. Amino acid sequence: CASSLIGRVYGYTF.

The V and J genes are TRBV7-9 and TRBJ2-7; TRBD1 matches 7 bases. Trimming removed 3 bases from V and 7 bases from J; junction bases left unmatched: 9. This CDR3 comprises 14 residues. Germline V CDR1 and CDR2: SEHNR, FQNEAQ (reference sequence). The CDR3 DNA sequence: TGTGCCAGCAGCTTGGGACAGTCCACCCAAGAGCAGTACTTC. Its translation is CASSLGQSTQEQYF.

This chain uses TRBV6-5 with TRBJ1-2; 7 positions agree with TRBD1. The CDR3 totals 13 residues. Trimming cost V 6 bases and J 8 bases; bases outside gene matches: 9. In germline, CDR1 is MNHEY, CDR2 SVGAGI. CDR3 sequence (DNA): TGTGCCAGCAGCAGTTGGACAGGTCACGGCTACACCTTC. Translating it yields CASSSWTGHGYTF.

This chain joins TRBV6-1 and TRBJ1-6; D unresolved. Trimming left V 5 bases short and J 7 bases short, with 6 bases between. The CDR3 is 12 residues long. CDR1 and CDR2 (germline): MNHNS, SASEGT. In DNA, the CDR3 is TGTGCCAGCAGTACAAGAAATTCACCCCTCCACTTT. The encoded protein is CASSTRNSPLHF.

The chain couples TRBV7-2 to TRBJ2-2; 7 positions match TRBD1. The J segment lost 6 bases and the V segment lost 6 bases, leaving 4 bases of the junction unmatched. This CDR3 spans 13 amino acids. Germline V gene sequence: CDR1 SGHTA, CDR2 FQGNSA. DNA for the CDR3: TGTGCCAGCAGGATCGGACAGGCCGGGGAGCTGTTTTTT. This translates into CASRIGQAGELFF.

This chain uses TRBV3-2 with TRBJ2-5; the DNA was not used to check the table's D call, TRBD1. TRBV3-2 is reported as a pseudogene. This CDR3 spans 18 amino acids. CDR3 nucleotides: TGTGCCAGCAGCCAAGATTGGCCAGCGGGGCGCCCTGGAGAGACCCAGTACTTC. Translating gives CASSQDWPAGRPGETQYF.

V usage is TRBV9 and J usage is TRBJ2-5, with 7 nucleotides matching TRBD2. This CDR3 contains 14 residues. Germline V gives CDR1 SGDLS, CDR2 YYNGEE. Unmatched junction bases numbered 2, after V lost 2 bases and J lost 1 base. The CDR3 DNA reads TGTGCCAGCAGCGTGGGCGGGGGCCAAGAGACCCAGTACTTC. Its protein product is CASSVGGGQETQYF.

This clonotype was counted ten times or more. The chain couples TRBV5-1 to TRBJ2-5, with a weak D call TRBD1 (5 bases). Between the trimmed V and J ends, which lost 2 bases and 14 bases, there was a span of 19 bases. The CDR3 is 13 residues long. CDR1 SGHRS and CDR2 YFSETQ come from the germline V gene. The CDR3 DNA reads TGCGCCAGCAGCTTATCGCAGGGCGCGGTATCTTACTTC. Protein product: CASSLSQGAVSYF.

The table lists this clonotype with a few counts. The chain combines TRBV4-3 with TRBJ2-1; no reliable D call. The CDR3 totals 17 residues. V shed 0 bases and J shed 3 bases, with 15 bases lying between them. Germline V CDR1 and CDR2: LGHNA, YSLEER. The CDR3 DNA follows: TGCGCCAGCAGCCAAGAACTCGCCAGCACATTCTACAATGAGCAGTTCTTC. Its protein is CASSQELASTFYNEQFF.

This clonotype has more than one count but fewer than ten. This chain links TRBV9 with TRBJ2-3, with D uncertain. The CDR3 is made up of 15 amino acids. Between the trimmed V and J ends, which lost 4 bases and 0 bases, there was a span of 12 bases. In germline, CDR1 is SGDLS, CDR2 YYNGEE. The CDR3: CASSFRSTSTDTQYF. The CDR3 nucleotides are TGTGCCAGCAGCTTTAGGAGCACTAGCACAGATACGCAGTATTTT. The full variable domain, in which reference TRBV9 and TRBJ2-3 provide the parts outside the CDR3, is DSGVTQTPKHLITATGQRVTLRCSPRSGDLSVYWYQQSLDQGLQFLIQYYNGEERAKGNILERFSAQQFPDLHSELNLSSLELGDSALYFCASSFRSTSTDTQYFGPGTRLTVL.